This passage covers 3 T cell receptor beta chains from one sample sequenced in a study of blood T cells in healthy people across ages. Combining a sample-barcoded 5' primer with a J-beta primer mix, a second PCR ran for about 7 to 11 cycles. MiXCR, run by TCRdb on the 5' RACE reads, gives a single entry per CDR3 protein. In the table there are about 1.6 million distinct CDR3 sequences, 34% of which are singletons. The sample consisted of blood. Receptors were obtained from a woman younger than 45 in good health.

This clonotype came up a few times. The chain has TRBV28 and TRBJ2-7, with D maybe TRBD1 (7 bases). Trimming shortened V by 8 bases and J by 1 base, and 18 bases separated the two germline ends. Germline V gives CDR1 MDHEN, CDR2 SYDVKM. This CDR3 has 15 amino acids. CDR3 amino acids: CASWSAGQPSYEQYF. CDR3 DNA: TGTGCCAGCTGGTCCGCGGGACAGCCTTCCTACGAGCAGTACTTC.

In its sample, this clonotype was seen a few times. The gene calls are TRBV4-1 and TRBJ1-5; D possibly corresponds to TRBD1 (6 bases). V was shortened by 2 bases and J by 4 bases, with 15 bases between the two germline ends. CDR1 and CDR2 (germline): MGHRA, YSYEKL. The CDR3 spans 16 residues. The chain's CDR3 is CASSQLTGMGNQPQHF. The CDR3 DNA reads as TGCGCCAGCAGCCAACTAACAGGGATGGGAAATCAGCCCCAGCATTTT.

The chain has TRBV7-2 and TRBJ2-1; TRBD2 agrees at 7 bases. Trimming took 1 base from V and 5 from J; bases not matched to a gene: 14. Germline V CDR1 and CDR2: SGHTA, FQGNSA. The CDR3 extends over 18 amino acids. CDR3 loop: CASSLEYAGEKFNNEQFF. CDR3 coding DNA: TGTGCCAGCAGCTTAGAATACGCGGGAGAGAAGTTTAACAATGAGCAGTTCTTC.